One TCR beta chain is described in this entry. Its antigen is still unknown. This specimen belongs to a study of post-analysis software for immune sequencing data. Study information: As for disease course, relapsing-remitting, secondary progressive and progressive-relapsing multiple sclerosis were all included.

V was cut by 10 bases and J by 1 base, with 21 bases left in between. This CDR3 region has 16 residues. Libraries were made from TCR beta cDNA, and they carried unique molecular identifiers. There were roughly 0.95 to 10 million T cells, and approximately 500,000 cDNA molecules came from them. TCRdb re-analysed the PCR reads in MiXCR, keeping a single row per CDR3 protein. Of about 400,000 distinct CDR3 sequences in the sample, less than 40% were seen once. Notes on the study in general: Patients with multiple sclerosis recorded significantly lower normalized Chao1 diversity than controls, the study found. Same-batch samples co-clustered strongly by F measure. Five TRBV segments appeared more often in patients than in controls, and TRBV5-6, TRBV5-1 and TRBV20-1 were among these.

V is TRBV12-3 or TRBV12-4 and J is TRBJ2-3; a possible D gene is TRBD2 (5 bases). Specimen: blood. The receptor comes from a girl aged 5 to 17 with multiple sclerosis. The DNA of the CDR3 is TGTGCCACCGTACCAGGAGGTGGGAAGGGCACAGATACGCAGTATTTT. Its protein product is CATVPGGGKGTDTQYF.